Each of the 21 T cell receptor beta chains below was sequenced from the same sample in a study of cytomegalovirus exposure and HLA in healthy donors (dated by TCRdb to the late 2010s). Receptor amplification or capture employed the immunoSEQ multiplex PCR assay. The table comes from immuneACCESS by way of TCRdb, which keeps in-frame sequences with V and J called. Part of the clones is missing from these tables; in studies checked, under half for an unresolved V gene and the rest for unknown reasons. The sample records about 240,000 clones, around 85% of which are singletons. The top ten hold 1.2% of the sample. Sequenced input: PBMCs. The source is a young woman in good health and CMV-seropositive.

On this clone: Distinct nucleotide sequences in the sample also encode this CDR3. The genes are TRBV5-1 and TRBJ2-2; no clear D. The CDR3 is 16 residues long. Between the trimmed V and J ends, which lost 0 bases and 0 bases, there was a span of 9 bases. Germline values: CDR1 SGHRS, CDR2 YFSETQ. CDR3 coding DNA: TGCGCCAGCAGCTTGGGACCGGAGACGAACACCGGGGAGCTGTTTTTT. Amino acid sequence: CASSLGPETNTGELFF.

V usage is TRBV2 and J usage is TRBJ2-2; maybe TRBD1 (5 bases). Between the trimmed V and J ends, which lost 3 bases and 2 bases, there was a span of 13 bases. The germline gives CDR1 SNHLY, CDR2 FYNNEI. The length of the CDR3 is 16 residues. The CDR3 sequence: CASSDPRVRNTGELFF. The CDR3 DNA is TGTGCCAGCAGTGACCCCAGGGTACGAAACACCGGGGAGCTGTTTTTT.

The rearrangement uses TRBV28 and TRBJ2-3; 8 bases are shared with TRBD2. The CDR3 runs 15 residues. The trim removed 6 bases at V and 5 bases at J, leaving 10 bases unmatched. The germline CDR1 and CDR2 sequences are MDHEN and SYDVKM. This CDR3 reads CASRPGTSDIDTQYF. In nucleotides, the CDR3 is TGTGCCAGCAGACCTGGGACTAGTGATATAGATACGCAGTATTTT.

The CDR3 region is CASSSGTVTGELFF. The DNA of the CDR3 is TGCGCCAGCAGCTCCGGGACTGTCACCGGGGAGCTGTTTTTT. This chain joins TRBV10-1 and TRBJ2-2, with a weak D call TRBD2 (6 bases). The CDR3 length is 14 residues. Looked up from germline, CDR1 is WNHNN and CDR2 is SYGVQD (reference sequence). V was shortened by 6 bases and J by 4 bases, with 12 bases between the two germline ends.

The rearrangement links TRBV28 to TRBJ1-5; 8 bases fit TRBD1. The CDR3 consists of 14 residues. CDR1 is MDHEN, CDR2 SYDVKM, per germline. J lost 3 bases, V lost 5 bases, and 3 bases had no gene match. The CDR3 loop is CASSLTGVNQPQHF. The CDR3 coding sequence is TGTGCCAGCAGTCTGACAGGGGTCAATCAGCCCCAGCATTTT.

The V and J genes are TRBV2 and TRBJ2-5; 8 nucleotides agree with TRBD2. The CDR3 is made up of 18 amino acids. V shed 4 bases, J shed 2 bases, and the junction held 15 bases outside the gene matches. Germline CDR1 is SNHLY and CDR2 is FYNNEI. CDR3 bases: TGTGCCAGCAGTGCGACGTGGGTAGCGGGAAGATATCAAGAGACCCAGTACTTC. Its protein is CASSATWVAGRYQETQYF.

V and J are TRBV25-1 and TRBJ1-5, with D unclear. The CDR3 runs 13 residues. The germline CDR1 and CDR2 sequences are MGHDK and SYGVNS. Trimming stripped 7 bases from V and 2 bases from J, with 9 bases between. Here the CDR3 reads CASTWEGNQPQHF. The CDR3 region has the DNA TGTGCCAGCACCTGGGAGGGCAATCAGCCCCAGCATTTT.

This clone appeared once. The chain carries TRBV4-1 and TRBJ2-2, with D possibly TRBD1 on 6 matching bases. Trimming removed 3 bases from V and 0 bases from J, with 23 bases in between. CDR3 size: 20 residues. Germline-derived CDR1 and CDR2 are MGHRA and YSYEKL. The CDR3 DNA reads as TGCGCCAGCAGCCACCCCGCCTCTCGACAGGCGGTTGCGAACACCGGGGAGCTGTTTTTT. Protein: CASSHPASRQAVANTGELFF.

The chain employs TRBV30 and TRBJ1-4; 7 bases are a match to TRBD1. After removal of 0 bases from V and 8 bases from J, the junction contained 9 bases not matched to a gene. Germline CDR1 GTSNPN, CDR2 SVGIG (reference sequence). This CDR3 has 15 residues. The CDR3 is CAWSVRGQGGEKLFF. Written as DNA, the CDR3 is TGTGCCTGGAGTGTACGGGGCCAGGGGGGAGAAAAACTGTTTTTT.

The CDR3 is CASSYFGSTDTQYF. DNA of the CDR3: TGTGCCAGCAGTTACTTCGGTAGCACAGATACGCAGTATTTT. J is TRBJ2-3 and V is TRBV6-5; no definite D call. The germline V and J ends were trimmed by 1 base and 0 bases, with 5 bases remaining between them. Germline V gene sequence: CDR1 MNHEY, CDR2 SVGAGI. This CDR3 is built from 14 residues.

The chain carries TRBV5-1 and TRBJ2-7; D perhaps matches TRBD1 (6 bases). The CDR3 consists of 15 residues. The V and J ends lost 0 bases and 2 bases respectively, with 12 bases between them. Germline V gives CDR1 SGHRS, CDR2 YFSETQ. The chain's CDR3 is CASSLGPQGTYEQYF. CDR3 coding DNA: TGCGCCAGCAGCTTGGGCCCCCAGGGGACCTACGAGCAGTACTTC.

In DNA, the CDR3 is TGTGCCAGTAGGGGTAGCGGAACCTACGAGCAGTACTTC. It yields the protein CASRGSGTYEQYF. The chain employs TRBV19 and TRBJ2-7; D may be TRBD2 (6 bases). Trimming took off 6 bases at V and 2 bases at J, with 11 bases between the two ends. CDR3 length: 13 residues. In germline, CDR1 is LNHDA, CDR2 SQIVND (reference sequence).

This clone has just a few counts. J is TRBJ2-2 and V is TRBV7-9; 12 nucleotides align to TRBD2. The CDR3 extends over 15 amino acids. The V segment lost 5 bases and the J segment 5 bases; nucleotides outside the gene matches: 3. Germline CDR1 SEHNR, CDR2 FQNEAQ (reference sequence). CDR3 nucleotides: TGTGCCAGCAGCGCTGGGACTAGCGGGACCGGGGAGCTGTTTTTT. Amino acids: CASSAGTSGTGELFF.

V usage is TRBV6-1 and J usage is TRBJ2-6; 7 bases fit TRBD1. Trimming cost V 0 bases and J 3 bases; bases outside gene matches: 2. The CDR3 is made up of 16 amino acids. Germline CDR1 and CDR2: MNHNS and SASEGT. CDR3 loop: CASSEAQGIGANVLTF. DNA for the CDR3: TGTGCCAGCAGTGAAGCACAGGGGATTGGGGCCAACGTCCTGACTTTC.

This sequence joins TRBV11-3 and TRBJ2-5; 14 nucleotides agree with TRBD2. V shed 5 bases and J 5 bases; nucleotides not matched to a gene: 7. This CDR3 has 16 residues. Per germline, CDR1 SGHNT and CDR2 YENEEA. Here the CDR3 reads CASSEGLAGALETQYF. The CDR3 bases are TGTGCCAGCAGCGAGGGACTAGCGGGAGCGTTGGAGACCCAGTACTTC.

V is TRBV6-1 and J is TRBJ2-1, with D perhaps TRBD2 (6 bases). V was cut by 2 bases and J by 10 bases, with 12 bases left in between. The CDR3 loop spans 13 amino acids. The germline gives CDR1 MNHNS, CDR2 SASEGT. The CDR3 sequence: CASSERWDFEQFF. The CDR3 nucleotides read TGTGCCAGCAGTGAACGATGGGACTTCGAGCAGTTCTTC.

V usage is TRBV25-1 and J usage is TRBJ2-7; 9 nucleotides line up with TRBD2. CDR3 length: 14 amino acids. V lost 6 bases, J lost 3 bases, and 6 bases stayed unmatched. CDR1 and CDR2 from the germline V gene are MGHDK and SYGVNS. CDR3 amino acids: CASRHASGDYEQYF. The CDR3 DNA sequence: TGTGCCAGCAGGCATGCTAGCGGGGACTACGAGCAGTACTTC.

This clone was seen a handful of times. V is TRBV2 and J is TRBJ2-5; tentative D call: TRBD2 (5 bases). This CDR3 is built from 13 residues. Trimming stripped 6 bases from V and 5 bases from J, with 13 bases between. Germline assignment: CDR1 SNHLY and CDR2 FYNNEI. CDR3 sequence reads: CASRADFQETQYF. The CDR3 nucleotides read TGTGCCAGCAGGGCGGACTTCCAGGAGACCCAGTACTTC.

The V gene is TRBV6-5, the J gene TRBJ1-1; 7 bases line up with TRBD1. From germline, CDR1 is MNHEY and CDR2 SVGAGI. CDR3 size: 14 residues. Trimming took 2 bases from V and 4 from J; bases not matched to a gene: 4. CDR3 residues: CASSYAGGSTEAFF. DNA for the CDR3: TGTGCCAGCAGTTACGCAGGGGGATCCACTGAAGCTTTCTTT.

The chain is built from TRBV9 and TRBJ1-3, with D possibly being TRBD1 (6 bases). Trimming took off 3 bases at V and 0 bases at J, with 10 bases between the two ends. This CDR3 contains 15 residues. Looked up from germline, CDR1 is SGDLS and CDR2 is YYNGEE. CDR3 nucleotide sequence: TGTGCCAGCAGCGAGGGACAATTCTCTGGAAACACCATATATTTT. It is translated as CASSEGQFSGNTIYF.

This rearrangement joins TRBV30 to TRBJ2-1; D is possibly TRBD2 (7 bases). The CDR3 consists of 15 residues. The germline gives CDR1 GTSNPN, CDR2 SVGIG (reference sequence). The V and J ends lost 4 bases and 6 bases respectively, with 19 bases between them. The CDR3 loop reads CAWTAGRGKRNEQFF. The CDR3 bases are TGTGCCTGGACTGCAGGGAGGGGGAAACGCAATGAGCAGTTCTTC.